This TCR beta chain was found in a study of T cell repertoires in cytomegalovirus infection. The wider study: CMV infection plus the matching HLA type was flagged by public TCR beta signatures. Study-level findings and limits: Ex vivo, HLA-C-restricted CMV-specific TCR beta clonotypes prevailed over the rest of the response. Identification of carriers of CMV plus the relevant HLA was achieved through cumulative public TCR beta family frequency.

TCRdb re-called the reads with MiXCR, one entry per CDR3 protein. The sample records more than 85,000 distinct CDR3 sequences, 16% being singletons. To note about this clonotype: Its antigen is as yet unknown. Since a much larger clone is just one base distant, this may be a read error.

The CDR3 covers 14 residues. Looked up from germline, CDR1 is SGHTA and CDR2 is FQGNSA. The receptor was isolated from a human donor in good health (CMV status not recorded). Some clones in this sample may be carry-over from other donors' samples. Sequenced material: PBMCs. The chain uses TRBV7-2 and TRBJ1-4, with 7 bases lining up with TRBD1. CDR3 in amino acids: CASSQAGAGGKLLF. The CDR3 coding sequence is TGTGCCAGCAGCCAAGCAGGGGCAGGGGGAAAACTGCTTTTT.